This entry lists 7 T cell receptor beta chains sequenced from one sample in a study of T cell responses to AZD1222 COVID-19 vaccine (dated by TCRdb to the early 2020s). Library generation was performed with the immunoSEQ multiplex PCR assay. The table was pulled from immuneACCESS by TCRdb, which kept in-frame rearrangements only. Such tables lose some clones; where checked, under half of the loss comes from unresolved V genes, and the rest has no known cause. In all, the sample holds about 89,000 clones, and under 95% of those were seen once. 4% to 6% of the sample is in the top ten clones. The sample's time point label, in plain terms: baseline before first vaccination. Sample treatment or condition, as interpreted from the label and publication: meningococcal conjugate vaccine given as trial control. The specimen was peripheral blood, collected on day 0 of MenACWY control vaccination. The receptors derive from an adult in good health.

V is TRBV10-3 and J is TRBJ2-2, with TRBD1 as a possible D gene (6 bases). The germline V gene encodes CDR1 ENHRY and CDR2 SYGVKD. Trimming cost V 6 bases and J 3 bases, with 20 bases left between them. The CDR3 has 17 amino acids. The CDR3 sequence: CAIRTTGQSSHTGELFF. The DNA for the CDR3 is TGTGCCATCAGAACTACGGGACAATCGTCCCACACCGGGGAGCTGTTTTTT.

This clone is a singleton in its sample. The V and J genes are TRBV29-1 and TRBJ2-7, with TRBD1 as a possible D gene (6 bases). This CDR3 region has 14 residues. The V end was cut by 4 bases, the J end by 4 bases, with 17 bases between. Germline assignment: CDR1 SQVTM and CDR2 ANQGSEA. CDR3 in amino acids: CSVGTGTPQYEQYF. CDR3 sequence (DNA): TGCAGCGTTGGGACCGGGACACCTCAGTACGAGCAGTACTTC.

CDR3 sequence reads: CASSTQRGAKEQYF. The CDR3 DNA reads as TGTGCCAGCAGCACGCAACGGGGGGCAAAAGAGCAGTACTTC. The V and J genes are TRBV6-5 and TRBJ2-7, with D possibly being TRBD2 (7 bases). This CDR3 has 14 amino acids. Germline CDR1 is MNHEY and CDR2 is SVGAGI. V was trimmed by 6 bases and J by 7 bases, leaving 19 bases between them.

The V call is TRBV28, the J call TRBJ1-5; 9 bases align to TRBD1. The germline gives CDR1 MDHEN, CDR2 SYDVKM. CDR3 length: 15 amino acids. V shed 5 bases, J shed 2 bases, and the junction held 4 bases outside the gene matches. The CDR3, as DNA: TGTGCCAGCAGTCAACAGGGGGCTGGCAATCAGCCCCAGCATTTT. Encoded protein: CASSQQGAGNQPQHF.

The chain uses TRBV7-6 and TRBJ2-7, with no clear D. Germline V lookup: CDR1 SGHVS, CDR2 FNYEAQ. The CDR3 has 16 residues. The V end was cut by 0 bases, the J end by 3 bases, with 15 bases between. CDR3 coding DNA: TGTGCCAGCAGCTTAGCTTCAGGAGAACCAGGCTACGAGCAGTACTTC. Translating it yields CASSLASGEPGYEQYF.

The rearrangement joins TRBV7-9 to TRBJ2-3; TRBD2 agrees at 11 bases. The CDR3 is made up of 20 amino acids. The V gene's germline CDR1 is SEHNR and CDR2 FQNEAQ (reference sequence). The trim removed 5 bases at V and 2 bases at J, leaving 18 bases unmatched. The CDR3 loop reads CASSGGIYSGRAGNTDTQYF. CDR3 bases: TGTGCCAGCAGCGGGGGGATATATAGCGGGAGGGCCGGTAACACAGATACGCAGTATTTT.

This chain uses TRBV4-2 with TRBJ1-5; D might be TRBD1 (6 bases). Trimming left V 0 bases short and J 2 bases short, with 8 bases between. Germline values: CDR1 LGHNA, CDR2 YNFKEQ. The CDR3 sequence is 15 residues long. This chain's CDR3 is CASSQEQGGNQPQHF. Here the CDR3 DNA reads TGTGCCAGCAGCCAAGAACAGGGCGGCAATCAGCCCCAGCATTTT.